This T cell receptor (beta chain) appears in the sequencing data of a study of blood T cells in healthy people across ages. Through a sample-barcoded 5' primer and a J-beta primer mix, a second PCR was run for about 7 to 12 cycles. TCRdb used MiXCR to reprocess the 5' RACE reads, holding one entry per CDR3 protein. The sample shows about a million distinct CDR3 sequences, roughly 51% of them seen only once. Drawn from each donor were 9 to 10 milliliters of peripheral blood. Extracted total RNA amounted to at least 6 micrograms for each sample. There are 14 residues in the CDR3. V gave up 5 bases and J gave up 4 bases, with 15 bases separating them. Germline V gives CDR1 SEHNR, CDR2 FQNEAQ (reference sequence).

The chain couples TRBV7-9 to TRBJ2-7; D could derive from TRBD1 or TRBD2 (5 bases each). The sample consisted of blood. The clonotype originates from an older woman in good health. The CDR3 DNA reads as TGTGCCAGCAGCCCACGGGGCTCGGGATACGAGCAGTACTTC. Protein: CASSPRGSGYEQYF.